Shown below are 30 T cell receptor beta chains from a single sample sequenced in a study of T cell responses to AZD1222 COVID-19 vaccine. TCRdb keeps only in-frame clones here, not all; method: immunoSEQ multiplex PCR. The repertoire holds 65,000 to 70,000 clones, with 88% as singletons. The sequences come from peripheral blood, collected on day 0 of AZD1222 vaccination. Receptors originate from an adult in good health.

The chain couples TRBV2 to TRBJ2-1; maybe TRBD1 (6 bases). CDR1 and CDR2 from the germline V gene are SNHLY and FYNNEI. Deletions cut 9 bases from V and 3 bases from J, with 12 bases between. CDR3 length: 13 residues. The CDR3 DNA reads TGTGCCAGTACCAGGGGAAACTACAATGAGCAGTTCTTC. Its protein is CASTRGNYNEQFF.

J is TRBJ2-2 and V is TRBV19, with TRBD1 matching over 9 bases. V lost 3 bases to trimming and J lost 6 bases; unmatched junction nucleotides: 8. CDR3 length: 16 amino acids. CDR1 and CDR2 (germline): LNHDA, SQIVND (reference sequence). The CDR3 region has the DNA TGTGCCAGTAGTATCCACGGGACAGGGTTTGCCGGGGAGCTGTTTTTT. Protein: CASSIHGTGFAGELFF.

The rearrangement links TRBV29-1 to TRBJ1-1, with unresolved D. Germline CDR1 reads SQVTM; CDR2 reads ANQGSEA. Trimming removed 5 bases at V and 8 bases at J, with 15 bases between. This CDR3 comprises 12 residues. This chain's CDR3 is CSVFHEGQEAFF. The CDR3 DNA follows: TGCAGCGTTTTCCATGAGGGTCAAGAAGCTTTCTTT.

V gene TRBV6-1 combines with J gene TRBJ2-1; TRBD2 matches at 9 bases. This CDR3 is built from 14 residues. Germline values: CDR1 MNHNS, CDR2 SASEGT. V was pared by 8 bases and J by 5 bases, with 7 bases of the junction left unmatched. The CDR3 DNA is TGTGCCAGCCGTGTAGCGGGAGCCAACAATGAGCAGTTCTTC. Its protein is CASRVAGANNEQFF.

The V gene is TRBV2, the J gene TRBJ2-1, with 12 bases aligning to TRBD2. Germline CDR1 and CDR2: SNHLY and FYNNEI. This CDR3 spans 13 amino acids. V lost 8 bases and J lost 6; bases outside the gene matches: 2. The CDR3 DNA reads as TGTGCCAGCGGGACTAGCGGGCCCAATGAGCAGTTCTTC. It codes for CASGTSGPNEQFF.

The genes are TRBV28 and TRBJ2-3, with 11 bases lining up with TRBD2. This CDR3 has 15 amino acids. Germline CDR1 reads MDHEN; CDR2 reads SYDVKM. J lost 5 bases, V lost 6 bases, and 7 bases had no gene match. CDR3 sequence: CASSRSGRAGDTQYF. The CDR3 DNA reads TGTGCCAGCAGCCGTAGCGGGAGGGCTGGAGATACGCAGTATTTT.

The chain recombines TRBV2 with TRBJ2-5; D remains unclear. The V gene lost 1 base and the J gene lost 5 bases, with 14 bases spanning the gap. Per germline, CDR1 SNHLY and CDR2 FYNNEI. This CDR3 comprises 15 residues. The CDR3 loop is CASSEGEGSLETQYF. The CDR3 nucleotides are TGTGCCAGCAGTGAAGGGGAAGGAAGTTTGGAGACCCAGTACTTC.

In the case of this clone: A junction end diverges from the germline sequence, so it may reflect a read error. V and J are TRBV6-1 and TRBJ2-5, with TRBD2 identical over 7 bases. The CDR3 is 15 residues long. The V gene's germline CDR1 is MNHNS and CDR2 SASEGT. The CDR3 protein is CASSQAGSAAETQYF. CDR3 nucleotides: TGTGCCAGCAGTCAAGCGGGGAGTGCTGCAGAGACCCAGTACTTC.

This chain's CDR3 is CASSLTGPQETQYF. In DNA form, the CDR3 reads TGTGCCAGCAGTTTGACAGGTCCCCAAGAGACCCAGTACTTC. J is TRBJ2-5 and V is TRBV28; tentatively, D is TRBD1 (6 bases). The CDR3 runs to 14 residues. Germline-derived CDR1 and CDR2 are MDHEN and SYDVKM. V was pared by 3 bases and J by 1 base, with 9 bases between. The complete variable domain, with remaining parts taken from reference TRBV28 and TRBJ2-5, reads DVKVTQSSRYLVKRTGEKVFLECVQDMDHENMFWYRQDPGLGLRLIYFSYDVKMKEKGDIPEGYSVSREKKERFSLILESASTNQTSMYLCASSLTGPQETQYFGPGTRLLVL.

The J gene is TRBJ1-1, the V gene TRBV18; TRBD1 might be the D (6 bases). Germline V CDR1 and CDR2: KGHSH, LQKENI. The length of the CDR3 is 15 residues. V was shortened by 1 base and J by 6 bases, with 15 bases between the two germline ends. This CDR3 reads CASSPRGGQVAEAFF. The CDR3 bases are TGTGCCAGCTCACCACGGGGGGGGCAAGTAGCTGAAGCTTTCTTT.

The chain recombines TRBV27 with TRBJ1-6; D unclear. CDR3 length: 15 residues. Germline lookup yields CDR1 MNHEY and CDR2 SMNVEV (reference sequence). Trimming pared 3 bases from V and 6 bases from J, leaving 12 bases between. CDR3 in DNA: TGTGCCAGCAGTTTTGGGCGTGGAGCTAATTCACCCCTCCACTTT. It codes for CASSFGRGANSPLHF.

This clone has more than one count but fewer than ten. V usage is TRBV7-2 and J usage is TRBJ2-2; 7 nucleotides match TRBD2. This CDR3 spans 15 amino acids. V lost 3 bases, J lost 3 bases, and 4 bases stayed unmatched. CDR1 and CDR2 (germline): SGHTA, FQGNSA. The CDR3 DNA reads TGTGCCAGCAGCTTCAAGGGGAGGGACACCGGGGAGCTGTTTTTT. Its protein is CASSFKGRDTGELFF.

The V and J genes are TRBV24-1 and TRBJ2-3, with D tentatively TRBD1 (5 bases). V gave up 4 bases and J gave up 0 bases, with 10 bases separating them. Germline V CDR1 and CDR2: KGHDR, SFDVKD. The CDR3 sequence is 15 residues long. The CDR3 nucleotides are TGTGCCACCAGTGACCCAGGACAAAGCACAGATACGCAGTATTTT. It specifies CATSDPGQSTDTQYF.

The V call is TRBV4-2, the J call TRBJ1-5; no definite D call. Between the trimmed V and J ends, which lost 0 bases and 7 bases, there was a span of 7 bases. Germline V gene data show CDR1 as LGHNA and CDR2 as YNFKEQ. This CDR3 has 13 amino acids. CDR3 residues: CASSQDLKQPQHF. The DNA for the CDR3 is TGTGCCAGCAGCCAAGATCTAAAGCAGCCCCAGCATTTT.

The V and J genes are TRBV6-1 and TRBJ1-5; no definite D call. The germline CDR1 and CDR2 sequences are MNHNS and SASEGT. The CDR3 has 15 amino acids. Trimming took off 0 bases at V and 5 bases at J, with 11 bases between the two ends. The CDR3 is CASSEARWQDQPQHF. The CDR3 nucleotides read TGTGCCAGCAGTGAAGCGCGTTGGCAGGATCAGCCCCAGCATTTT.

This chain links TRBV27 with TRBJ1-1, with D uncertain. V was cut by 6 bases and J by 4 bases, with 12 bases left in between. Germline CDR1 MNHEY, CDR2 SMNVEV (reference sequence). The CDR3 runs to 13 residues. The CDR3 reads CASREEGGTEAFF. CDR3 DNA: TGTGCCAGCAGGGAGGAGGGAGGCACTGAAGCTTTCTTT.

This clone occurred once. CDR3: CAWSPRTGTGELFF. In nucleotides, the CDR3 is TGTGCCTGGAGTCCCCGGACGGGAACCGGGGAGCTGTTTTTT. This chain connects TRBV30 to TRBJ2-2; possible D gene TRBD2, 5 bases. The CDR3 spans 14 residues. Looked up from germline, CDR1 is GTSNPN and CDR2 is SVGIG (reference sequence). The V end was cut by 2 bases, the J end by 5 bases, with 12 bases between.

This clone was detected a few times. This same CDR3 is encoded by further DNA sequences in the sample. This sequence joins TRBV7-2 and TRBJ1-5; D is uncertain. The length of the CDR3 is 14 residues. V dropped 2 bases and J dropped 4 bases, with 9 bases sitting between them. The germline V gene has CDR1 SGHTA and CDR2 FQGNSA. As DNA, the CDR3 is TGTGCCAGCAGCTTAAGAACGGGGAATCAGCCCCAGCATTTT. It is translated as CASSLRTGNQPQHF.

The chain recombines TRBV18 with TRBJ2-2, with D maybe TRBD2 (6 bases). V lost 3 bases and J lost 1, with 6 bases in between. The CDR3 has 14 residues. Germline CDR1 KGHSH, CDR2 LQKENI. CDR3 protein: CASSPGLNTGELFF. For the CDR3, the DNA is TGTGCCAGCTCACCGGGACTGAACACCGGGGAGCTGTTTTTT. The variable domain in full, with the rest retrieved from reference TRBV18 and TRBJ2-2, is NAGVMQNPRHLVRRRGQEARLRCSPMKGHSHVYWYRQLPEEGLKFMVYLQKENIIDESGMPKERFSAEFPKEGPSILRIQQVVRGDSAAYFCASSPGLNTGELFFGEGSRLTVL.

The chain uses TRBV6-2 or TRBV6-3 and TRBJ1-2, with D tentatively TRBD1 (6 bases). CDR3 length equals 15 residues. Germline assignment: CDR1 MNHEY and CDR2 SVGEGT. Trimming removed 0 bases at V and 3 bases at J, with 11 bases between. CDR3 sequence (DNA): TGTGCCAGCAGTTACTCGAGGGGGGACTACTATGGCTACACCTTC. It specifies CASSYSRGDYYGYTF.

The chain has TRBV11-3 and TRBJ2-1; 13 bases align to TRBD2. The V segment lost 2 bases and the J segment 5 bases; nucleotides outside the gene matches: 9. The CDR3 covers 18 residues. Germline V lookup: CDR1 SGHNT, CDR2 YENEEA. CDR3 coding DNA: TGTGCCAGCAGCTTAACTAGCGGGAGGGCCCTCGGTAACAATGAGCAGTTCTTC. Translation: CASSLTSGRALGNNEQFF.

The chain carries TRBV14 and TRBJ1-2; no definite D call. V was trimmed by 1 base and J by 0 bases, leaving 9 bases between them. The germline V gene has CDR1 SGHDN and CDR2 FVKESK. The CDR3 runs 15 residues. DNA of the CDR3: TGTGCCAGCAGCCAAGGATACGAGGCTAACTATGGCTACACCTTC. It is translated as CASSQGYEANYGYTF.

J is TRBJ2-2 and V is TRBV6-5; D is perhaps TRBD1 (6 bases). Germline V CDR1 and CDR2: MNHEY, SVGAGI. V was cut by 0 bases and J by 8 bases, with 13 bases left in between. The CDR3 contains 15 residues. DNA of the CDR3: TGTGCCAGCAGTTACTCGGACAGCCCGAAAGGGGAGCTGTTTTTT. It yields the protein CASSYSDSPKGELFF.

V gene TRBV28 combines with J gene TRBJ1-5, with D perhaps matching TRBD1 (6 bases). There are 16 residues in the CDR3. From germline, CDR1 is MDHEN and CDR2 SYDVKM. V was shortened by 6 bases and J by 5 bases, with 20 bases between the two germline ends. The CDR3 region has the DNA TGTGCCAGCAGCCGCGGGCGAGGGGGAAATTATCAGCCCCAGCATTTT. The encoded protein is CASSRGRGGNYQPQHF.

This clone has just one count. V is TRBV10-3 and J is TRBJ2-2, with a tentative D call TRBD2 (7 bases). The CDR3 is 16 amino acids. Trimming stripped 2 bases from V and 4 bases from J, with 14 bases between. The germline V gene has CDR1 ENHRY and CDR2 SYGVKD. CDR3 in DNA: TGTGCCATCAGTGAGGGGGGGGCAGAAAGCACCGGGGAGCTGTTTTTT. It encodes CAISEGGAESTGELFF.

This clone was found a few times. The chain carries TRBV6-5 and TRBJ2-7; D possibly corresponds to TRBD2 (6 bases). Trimming stripped 7 bases from V and 2 bases from J, with 12 bases between. The CDR3 length is 13 residues. From germline, CDR1 is MNHEY and CDR2 SVGAGI. CDR3 in DNA: TGTGCCAGCACGGACGGGAGCCCCTACGAGCAGTACTTC. It codes for CASTDGSPYEQYF.

The V and J genes are TRBV14 and TRBJ1-2; 9 bases agree with TRBD1. The CDR3 consists of 16 residues. V was pared by 3 bases and J by 6 bases, with 11 bases of the junction left unmatched. Germline CDR1 reads SGHDN; CDR2 reads FVKESK. The CDR3 DNA sequence: TGTGCCAGCAGCCAGGGTCCCGGGACAGGGAATCATGGCTACACCTTC. Encoded protein: CASSQGPGTGNHGYTF.

CDR3 in amino acids: CASSPRLGQGNYGYTF. The CDR3 nucleotides read TGCGCCAGCAGCCCAAGGCTAGGACAGGGTAACTATGGCTACACCTTC. The chain combines TRBV4-1 with TRBJ1-2; 8 nucleotides match TRBD1. The CDR3 runs to 16 residues. CDR1 and CDR2 (germline): MGHRA, YSYEKL. Losses at the gene ends were 4 bases for V and 1 base for J; bases not matched to a gene: 8.

This sequence joins TRBV25-1 and TRBJ1-1; D not resolved. Germline loops: CDR1 MGHDK, CDR2 SYGVNS. The germline V and J ends were trimmed by 5 bases and 1 base, with 14 bases remaining between them. The CDR3 runs to 15 residues. The CDR3, as DNA: TGTGCCAGCAGTCACATCGGCCGGGGGAACACTGAAGCTTTCTTT. Translating gives CASSHIGRGNTEAFF.

The chain has TRBV28 and TRBJ2-7; 12 bases match TRBD2. V was clipped by 4 bases and J by 4 bases; unmatched bases: 11. Germline CDR1 is MDHEN and CDR2 is SYDVKM. CDR3 length equals 17 residues. This chain's CDR3 is CASSSPASGRAGYEQYF. In DNA form, the CDR3 reads TGTGCCAGCAGTTCGCCCGCTAGCGGGAGGGCCGGGTACGAGCAGTACTTC.